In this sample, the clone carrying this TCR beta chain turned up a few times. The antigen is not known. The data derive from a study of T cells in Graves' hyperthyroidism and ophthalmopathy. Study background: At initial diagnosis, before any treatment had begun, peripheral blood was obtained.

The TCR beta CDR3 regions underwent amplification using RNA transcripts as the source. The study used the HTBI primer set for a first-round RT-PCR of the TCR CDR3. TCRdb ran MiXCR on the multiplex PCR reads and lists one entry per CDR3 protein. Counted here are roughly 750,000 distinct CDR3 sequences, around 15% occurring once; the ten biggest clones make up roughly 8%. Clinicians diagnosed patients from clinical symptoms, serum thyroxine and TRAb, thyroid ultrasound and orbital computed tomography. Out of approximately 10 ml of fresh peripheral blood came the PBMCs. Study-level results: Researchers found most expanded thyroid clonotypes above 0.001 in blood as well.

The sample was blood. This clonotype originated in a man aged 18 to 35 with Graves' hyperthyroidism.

The CDR3 sequence is CASTPQGGSGELFF. The CDR3, as DNA: TGTGCCAGCACCCCCCAGGGGGGTTCCGGGGAGCTGTTTTTT. V is TRBV7-3 and J is TRBJ2-2; perhaps TRBD1 as D (7 bases). Germline loops: CDR1 SGHTA, CDR2 FQGTGA. Trimming removed 7 bases from V and 6 bases from J, with 15 bases in between. This CDR3 contains 14 residues.